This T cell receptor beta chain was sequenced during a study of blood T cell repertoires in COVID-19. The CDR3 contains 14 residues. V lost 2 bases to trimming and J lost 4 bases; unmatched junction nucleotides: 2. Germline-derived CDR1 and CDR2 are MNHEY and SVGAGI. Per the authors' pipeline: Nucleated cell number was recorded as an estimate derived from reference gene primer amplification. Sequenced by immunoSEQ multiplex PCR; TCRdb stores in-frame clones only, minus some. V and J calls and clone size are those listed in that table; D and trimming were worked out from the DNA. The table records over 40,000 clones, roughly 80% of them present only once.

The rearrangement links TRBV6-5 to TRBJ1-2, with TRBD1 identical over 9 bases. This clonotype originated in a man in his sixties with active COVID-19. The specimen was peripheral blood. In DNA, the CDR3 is TGTGCCAGCAGTTACGCGGGACAGGGCTATGGCTACACCTTC. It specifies CASSYAGQGYGYTF.